The 30 T cell receptor beta chains in this list originate from one sample, sequenced in a study of cytomegalovirus exposure and HLA in healthy donors (TCRdb year 2017). Library creation used the immunoSEQ multiplex PCR assay. The multiplex PCR relied on a mix of 60 forward primers for TCR Vbeta segments and 13 reverse primers for TCR Jbeta segments. TCRdb provides this immuneACCESS table in a form limited to in-frame rearrangements. Some clones are lacking; in checked studies, under half of them reflect an unresolved V gene, and why the rest are absent is not known. The table for this sample lists 75,000 to 100,000 clones; roughly 76% of them were counted only once. The ten largest clonotypes hold about 1.2% of the sample. Sequencing was done on a sample of PBMCs. Receptor source: a female donor in good health and CMV-seronegative.

The chain combines TRBV4-3 with TRBJ1-2; D perhaps matches TRBD1 (5 bases). V gave up 0 bases and J gave up 0 bases, with 14 bases separating them. This CDR3 is built from 17 residues. Germline lookup yields CDR1 LGHNA and CDR2 YSLEER. CDR3 DNA: TGCGCCAGCAGCCAAGATCGCCCAGGGAGGGCTAACTATGGCTACACCTTC. This sequence encodes CASSQDRPGRANYGYTF.

The chain couples TRBV19 to TRBJ2-2; D is possibly TRBD1 (6 bases). Per germline, CDR1 LNHDA and CDR2 SQIVND (reference sequence). The CDR3 covers 15 residues. Between the trimmed V and J ends, which lost 4 bases and 4 bases, there was a span of 13 bases. The CDR3 loop reads CASSRAGAGTGELFF. In nucleotides, the CDR3 is TGTGCCAGTAGTAGGGCAGGGGCGGGCACCGGGGAGCTGTTTTTT. The complete variable domain, with remaining parts taken from reference TRBV19 and TRBJ2-2, reads DGGITQSPKYLFRKEGQNVTLSCEQNLNHDAMYWYRQDPGQGLRLIYYSQIVNDFQKGDIAEGYSVSREKKESFPLTVTSAQKNPTAFYLCASSRAGAGTGELFFGEGSRLTVL.

The genes are TRBV19 and TRBJ2-7, with 7 bases fitting TRBD2. CDR1 and CDR2 from the germline V gene are LNHDA and SQIVND (reference sequence). Trimming took 7 bases from V and 5 from J; bases not matched to a gene: 11. The CDR3 is 14 residues long. The CDR3 region is CASTGGLSRDEQYF. The CDR3, as DNA: TGTGCCAGTACGGGGGGACTAAGCCGGGACGAGCAGTACTTC.

This clone was found a few times. This chain connects TRBV7-9 to TRBJ2-1; 8 nucleotides line up with TRBD1. Germline V CDR1 and CDR2: SEHNR, FQNEAQ (reference sequence). Trimming cost V 5 bases and J 8 bases; bases outside gene matches: 8. CDR3 length: 14 amino acids. The CDR3 coding sequence is TGTGCCAGCAGCACTCGGACAGGGTGGGATGAGCAGTTCTTC. It encodes CASSTRTGWDEQFF.

The rearrangement links TRBV6-5 to TRBJ1-2, with 7 bases identical to TRBD1. Trimming removed 7 bases from V and 2 bases from J; junction bases left unmatched: 10. CDR1 and CDR2 (germline): MNHEY, SVGAGI. The CDR3 runs to 15 residues. CDR3 in DNA: TGTGCCAGCACCAAGGGGGCGGAAGGCAACTATGGCTACACCTTC. Translating it yields CASTKGAEGNYGYTF.

This chain connects TRBV5-1 to TRBJ2-7, with D maybe TRBD1 (6 bases). The CDR3 length is 14 residues. Germline CDR1 and CDR2: SGHRS and YFSETQ. Trimming cost V 2 bases and J 6 bases, with 15 bases left between them. This chain's CDR3 is CASSFGGGGTEQYF. The CDR3 DNA sequence: TGCGCCAGCAGCTTTGGGGGTGGGGGCACCGAGCAGTACTTC.

The rearrangement joins TRBV27 to TRBJ1-2, with 10 bases matching TRBD1. Germline V CDR1 and CDR2: MNHEY, SMNVEV (reference sequence). V was clipped by 6 bases and J by 4 bases; unmatched bases: 2. The CDR3 is 13 residues long. The CDR3 reads CASRRTGGYGYTF. CDR3 sequence (DNA): TGTGCCAGCAGACGGACAGGGGGCTATGGCTACACCTTC.

The V call is TRBV12-5, the J call TRBJ2-7; no firm D call. Trimming removed 3 bases at V and 6 bases at J, with 15 bases between. The CDR3 has 14 residues. CDR1 and CDR2 (germline): LGHNT, FRNRAP. Here the CDR3 reads CASGFFIQVGEQYF. Written as DNA, the CDR3 is TGTGCTAGTGGTTTCTTTATTCAAGTCGGCGAGCAGTACTTC.

This clone was found a few times. This chain uses TRBV5-1 with TRBJ2-7; D might be TRBD2 (5 bases). V was pared by 2 bases and J by 2 bases, with 11 bases between. Germline assignment: CDR1 SGHRS and CDR2 YFSETQ. This CDR3 comprises 14 residues. The CDR3 protein is CASSFGSGTYEQYF. The CDR3 DNA reads TGCGCCAGCAGCTTCGGAAGCGGAACCTACGAGCAGTACTTC. The full variable domain, in which reference TRBV5-1 and TRBJ2-7 provide the parts outside the CDR3, is KAGVTQTPRYLIKTRGQQVTLSCSPISGHRSVSWYQQTPGQGLQFLFEYFSETQRNKGNFPGRFSGRQFSNSRSEMNVSTLELGDSALYLCASSFGSGTYEQYFGPGTRLTVT.

The chain employs TRBV6-5 and TRBJ2-2; a weak D match, TRBD1 (6 bases). The germline V gene encodes CDR1 MNHEY and CDR2 SVGAGI. Trimming removed 5 bases from V and 3 bases from J, with 13 bases in between. This CDR3 is built from 15 residues. The CDR3 reads CASSTGQSYTGELFF. CDR3 sequence (DNA): TGTGCCAGCAGTACCGGACAGTCCTACACCGGGGAGCTGTTTTTT.

This clone was seen a handful of times. V is TRBV5-4 and J is TRBJ1-1; TRBD1 might be the D (5 bases). Germline V gene lookup returns CDR1 SGHNT and CDR2 YYREEE (reference sequence). The CDR3 loop spans 14 amino acids. V dropped 5 bases and J dropped 9 bases, with 20 bases sitting between them. CDR3 nucleotide sequence: TGTGCCAGCAGTCGTTCGTGGAGGGACGGGCAAGCTTTCTTT. This translates into CASSRSWRDGQAFF.

This chain joins TRBV18 and TRBJ1-2, with TRBD1 matching over 7 bases. This CDR3 contains 14 residues. Germline trimming cut 3 bases from V and 3 bases from J; bases unmatched to any gene: 4. Germline CDR1 is KGHSH and CDR2 is LQKENI. CDR3 sequence reads: CASSPGQRDYGYTF. In DNA form, the CDR3 reads TGTGCCAGCTCACCGGGACAGCGGGACTATGGCTACACCTTC. The entire variable domain, with the rest obtained from reference TRBV18 and TRBJ1-2, is as follows: NAGVMQNPRHLVRRRGQEARLRCSPMKGHSHVYWYRQLPEEGLKFMVYLQKENIIDESGMPKERFSAEFPKEGPSILRIQQVVRGDSAAYFCASSPGQRDYGYTFGSGTRLTVV.

This clone was recorded once. The same CDR3 arises from other DNA sequences in this sample as well. The J gene is TRBJ2-5, the V gene TRBV13; weak D call: TRBD1 (6 bases). In germline, CDR1 is PRHDT, CDR2 FYEKMQ (reference sequence). The CDR3 is 15 residues long. Deletions cut 4 bases from V and 3 bases from J, with 15 bases between. The CDR3 protein is CASSSSRGKEETQYF. The CDR3 nucleotides read TGTGCCAGCAGCTCCTCCAGGGGTAAAGAAGAGACCCAGTACTTC.

This chain uses TRBV30 with TRBJ2-7; tentative D call: TRBD1 (6 bases). V shed 4 bases and J shed 2 bases, with 15 bases lying between them. The CDR3 has 14 residues. From germline, CDR1 is GTSNPN and CDR2 SVGIG (reference sequence). The CDR3 here is CAWIRTESTYEQYF. CDR3 coding DNA: TGTGCCTGGATCCGGACAGAGTCCACCTACGAGCAGTACTTC.

The chain links TRBV10-3 to TRBJ2-7, with 8 bases aligning to TRBD1. With 7 bases clipped from V and 5 bases from J, the junction kept 10 bases outside the gene matches. Germline loops: CDR1 ENHRY, CDR2 SYGVKD. This CDR3 region has 14 residues. The CDR3 DNA sequence: TGTGCCATCAAAAGGCCAGGGGGCTTGGACGAGCAGTACTTC. As protein: CAIKRPGGLDEQYF.

The V and J genes are TRBV5-4 and TRBJ2-5, with D tentatively TRBD1 (5 bases). The CDR3 runs 14 residues. V was clipped by 2 bases and J by 7 bases, with 15 bases between them. Germline assignment: CDR1 SGHNT and CDR2 YYREEE (reference sequence). The chain's CDR3 is CASSLWVAQGTQYF. The CDR3 nucleotides are TGTGCCAGCAGCTTATGGGTCGCCCAGGGGACCCAGTACTTC.

The CDR3 DNA reads as TGTGCCAGCAGCTTGGGAAACAGGGATATGATTGAAGCTTTCTTT. This gives the protein CASSLGNRDMIEAFF. The rearrangement links TRBV5-8 to TRBJ1-1, with D possibly TRBD1 on 6 matching bases. Trimming removed 0 bases from V and 7 bases from J, with 16 bases in between. The CDR3 is 15 amino acids. Germline CDR1 and CDR2: SGHTS and YDEGEE.

A few counts support this clone. The rearrangement uses TRBV30 and TRBJ1-5, with D possibly TRBD1 on 5 matching bases. The CDR3 runs 14 residues. V was cut by 2 bases and J by 6 bases, with 14 bases left in between. Germline loops: CDR1 GTSNPN, CDR2 SVGIG (reference sequence). The CDR3 loop is CAWSTRGGSQPQHF. The CDR3 bases are TGTGCCTGGAGTACTAGGGGAGGGAGTCAGCCCCAGCATTTT.

V is TRBV7-9 and J is TRBJ1-1; D perhaps matches TRBD1 (6 bases). CDR3 length: 12 residues. The V end lost 7 bases, the J end lost 4 bases, and 10 bases lay between the germline ends. The V gene's germline CDR1 is SEHNR and CDR2 FQNEAQ (reference sequence). This CDR3 is CASTIGGTEAFF. The CDR3 DNA is TGTGCCAGCACCATAGGGGGCACTGAAGCTTTCTTT.

The table lists this clone with a few counts. The chain employs TRBV29-1 and TRBJ2-5; D gene ambiguous. The CDR3 contains 14 residues. Between the trimmed V and J ends, which lost 4 bases and 0 bases, there was a span of 12 bases. Germline V CDR1 and CDR2: SQVTM, ANQGSEA. This CDR3 is CSVVGREDQETQYF. CDR3 nucleotides: TGCAGCGTTGTAGGCAGAGAGGACCAAGAGACCCAGTACTTC.

A few counts support this clone. The chain's CDR3 is CASSLWQNTQYF. The CDR3 DNA sequence: TGTGCCAGCAGTTTATGGCAGAATACGCAGTATTTT. This rearrangement joins TRBV28 to TRBJ2-3; the D is unclear. The CDR3 loop spans 12 amino acids. Trimming took 0 bases from V and 7 from J, leaving 5 bases between them. Looked up from germline, CDR1 is MDHEN and CDR2 is SYDVKM.

This chain uses TRBV6-4 with TRBJ2-2; weak D call: TRBD1 (5 bases). The CDR3 covers 15 residues. Trimming removed 4 bases from V and 1 base from J, with 10 bases in between. Germline assignment: CDR1 MRHNA and CDR2 SNTAGT. The CDR3 spells CASSVEQGNTGELFF. In nucleotides, the CDR3 is TGTGCCAGCAGTGTGGAGCAGGGGAACACCGGGGAGCTGTTTTTT.

The chain carries TRBV7-9 and TRBJ2-5; D is perhaps TRBD1 (5 bases). V dropped 4 bases and J dropped 4 bases, with 16 bases sitting between them. CDR1 and CDR2 (germline): SEHNR, FQNEAQ (reference sequence). This CDR3 region has 15 residues. The CDR3 sequence: CASSSRTTPGETQYF. The DNA of the CDR3 is TGTGCCAGCAGCTCCAGGACAACCCCAGGAGAGACCCAGTACTTC.

The V gene is TRBV7-9, the J gene TRBJ1-2; no firm D call. V was shortened by 1 base and J by 6 bases, with 15 bases between the two germline ends. Per the germline V gene, CDR1 is SEHNR and CDR2 is FQNEAQ (reference sequence). The CDR3 covers 15 residues. The CDR3 DNA reads TGTGCCAGCAGCTTAGGTGAGACTGCACCCAATGGCTACACCTTC. Its protein is CASSLGETAPNGYTF.

This rearrangement joins TRBV10-3 to TRBJ2-5; D is unclear. Deletions cut 3 bases from V and 4 bases from J, with 9 bases between. Per germline, CDR1 ENHRY and CDR2 SYGVKD. The CDR3 spans 13 residues. The CDR3 coding sequence is TGTGCCATCAGTGACAGACAAGGAGAGACCCAGTACTTC. Its protein product is CAISDRQGETQYF.

The chain couples TRBV5-1 to TRBJ2-3, with 7 nucleotides matching TRBD1. The CDR3 covers 15 residues. Unmatched junction bases numbered 9, after V lost 3 bases and J lost 5 bases. The V gene's germline CDR1 is SGHRS and CDR2 YFSETQ. The CDR3 region is CASSSGTVRVDTQYF. The DNA of the CDR3 is TGCGCCAGCAGCTCCGGGACAGTCAGGGTAGATACGCAGTATTTT.

V usage is TRBV30 and J usage is TRBJ2-1; TRBD2 might be the D (6 bases). This CDR3 contains 13 residues. Germline CDR1 reads GTSNPN; CDR2 reads SVGIG (reference sequence). V gave up 3 bases and J gave up 5 bases, with 11 bases separating them. The CDR3 loop reads CAWRGTGNNEQFF. CDR3 nucleotide sequence: TGTGCCTGGAGAGGGACTGGGAACAATGAGCAGTTCTTC.

V usage is TRBV5-1 and J usage is TRBJ2-3, with 12 bases fitting TRBD2. CDR3 length: 17 residues. The V and J ends lost 5 bases and 0 bases, in that order; junction bases with no gene match: 7. Germline CDR1 is SGHRS and CDR2 is YFSETQ. The CDR3 spells CASSPRLAGDSTDTQYF. DNA for the CDR3: TGCGCCAGCAGTCCCCGACTAGCGGGGGATAGCACAGATACGCAGTATTTT.

The rearrangement uses TRBV7-9 and TRBJ2-5; 9 positions match TRBD2. The CDR3 has 16 amino acids. V trimming: 3 bases; J trimming: 2 bases; junction bases outside the gene matches: 7. Germline CDR1 reads SEHNR; CDR2 reads FQNEAQ (reference sequence). CDR3 nucleotides: TGTGCCAGCAGCTTTAGCACTAGCGGGTGGCAAGAGACCCAGTACTTC. It translates to CASSFSTSGWQETQYF.

The rearrangement links TRBV28 to TRBJ2-7, with 9 nucleotides matching TRBD2. The V and J ends lost 3 bases and 5 bases, in that order; junction bases with no gene match: 11. In germline, CDR1 is MDHEN, CDR2 SYDVKM. This CDR3 spans 16 amino acids. DNA for the CDR3: TGTGCCAGCAGTTTCCCCCTAGCGGGAAGGTCCCACGAGCAGTACTTC. Its translation: CASSFPLAGRSHEQYF.